These 25 T cell receptor beta chains came from one sample sequenced in a study of OX40 agonist ivuxolimab in advanced cancers. Assay: immunoSEQ multiplex PCR; the TCRdb copy retains only in-frame clones and omits some. The sample lists 25,000 to 35,000 clones; more than 85% were seen once. The specimen comprised CD4+ or CD8+ T cells sorted from blood, sampled in a trial of the OX40 agonist ivuxolimab. The receptors come from an adult with an advanced solid tumor such as melanoma, head and neck, liver or kidney cancer.

This chain uses TRBV6-5 with TRBJ2-1; D call uncertain. Germline V gives CDR1 MNHEY, CDR2 SVGAGI. Trimming took off 6 bases at V and 0 bases at J, with 12 bases between the two ends. This CDR3 comprises 15 residues. The CDR3 reads CASSHTESSYNEQFF. CDR3 coding DNA: TGTGCCAGCAGCCACACAGAAAGCTCCTACAATGAGCAGTTCTTC.

The chain is built from TRBV11-2 and TRBJ2-7; 10 bases map to TRBD1. The CDR3 consists of 16 residues. CDR1 is SGHAT, CDR2 FQNNGV, per germline. J gave up 6 bases and V 6 bases, and 14 bases lay outside the gene matches. The CDR3 nucleotides are TGTGCCAGCAGAACCATTCTCGGGACAGGGGTGTTCGAGCAGTACTTC. This encodes CASRTILGTGVFEQYF. The entire variable domain, with the rest obtained from reference TRBV11-2 and TRBJ2-7, is as follows: EAGVAQSPRYKIIEKRQSVAFWCNPISGHATLYWYQQILGQGPKLLIQFQNNGVVDDSQLPKDRFSAERLKGVDSTLKIQPAKLEDSAVYLCASRTILGTGVFEQYFGPGTRLTVT.

The V and J genes are TRBV29-1 and TRBJ2-3, with 9 positions matching TRBD1. The CDR3 totals 12 residues. CDR1 is SQVTM and CDR2 is ANQGSEA in the germline V gene. V was clipped by 7 bases and J by 6 bases; unmatched bases: 5. CDR3 bases: TGCAGCGGAGACAGGGGGAGTGATACGCAGTATTTT. It translates to CSGDRGSDTQYF.

Within the sample, this clone is medium-sized. The gene calls are TRBV7-9 and TRBJ2-7, with 12 bases that match TRBD2. Per germline, CDR1 SEHNR and CDR2 FQNEAQ (reference sequence). The CDR3 totals 19 residues. Trimming took 4 bases from V and 3 from J; bases not matched to a gene: 16. Written as DNA, the CDR3 is TGTGCCAGCAGCTCAGATCGGGCTAGCGGGAGGGCATTCCTCTACGAGCAGTACTTC. This encodes CASSSDRASGRAFLYEQYF.

The gene calls are TRBV6-5 and TRBJ1-1; 7 nucleotides align to TRBD1. The CDR3 contains 13 residues. J was trimmed by 1 base and V by 10 bases; bases with no gene match: 6. CDR1 and CDR2 from the germline V gene are MNHEY and SVGAGI. In DNA form, the CDR3 reads TGTGCCACAGGGGGTCTAGGGAACACTGAAGCTTTCTTT. Its translation: CATGGLGNTEAFF.

The chain is built from TRBV7-9 and TRBJ1-5, with D possibly being TRBD1 (6 bases). From germline, CDR1 is SEHNR and CDR2 FQNEAQ (reference sequence). This CDR3 is built from 19 residues. V lost 1 base and J 1 base, leaving 20 bases between the germline ends. CDR3 DNA: TGTGCCAGCAGCTTAGTTTACGGTCAGGGGATCGAAAGCAATCAGCCCCAGCATTTT. Its translation is CASSLVYGQGIESNQPQHF. The full variable domain, its missing parts supplied by reference TRBV7-9 and TRBJ1-5, is DTGVSQNPRHKITKRGQNVTFRCDPISEHNRLYWYRQTLGQGPEFLTYFQNEAQLEKSRLLSDRFSAERPKGSFSTLEIQRTEQGDSAMYLCASSLVYGQGIESNQPQHFGDGTRLSIL.

Here the CDR3 reads CASSFKGLVNTGELFF. The CDR3 nucleotides are TGTGCCAGCAGCTTTAAGGGACTAGTGAACACCGGGGAGCTGTTTTTT. The rearrangement links TRBV5-4 to TRBJ2-2; 8 bases agree with TRBD2. The CDR3 consists of 16 residues. The V segment lost 2 bases and the J segment 1 base; nucleotides outside the gene matches: 4. Germline lookup yields CDR1 SGHNT and CDR2 YYREEE (reference sequence).

J is TRBJ2-2 and V is TRBV28, with TRBD2 matching 10 bases. Germline loops: CDR1 MDHEN, CDR2 SYDVKM. V lost 5 bases, J lost 4 bases, and 4 bases stayed unmatched. The CDR3 runs to 15 residues. DNA for the CDR3: TGTGCCAGCAGTGGACTAGCGGTGTTCACCGGGGAGCTGTTTTTT. Its translation is CASSGLAVFTGELFF.

The table lists this clone with a few counts. The V gene is TRBV29-1, the J gene TRBJ2-1, with unresolved D. The CDR3 extends over 17 amino acids. CDR1 is SQVTM and CDR2 is ANQGSEA in the germline V gene. The V gene lost 0 bases and the J gene lost 4 bases, with 19 bases spanning the gap. CDR3 sequence: CSVEDQGHGGVYNEQFF. As DNA, the CDR3 is TGCAGCGTTGAAGATCAAGGTCATGGCGGTGTATACAATGAGCAGTTCTTC.

The chain links TRBV10-3 to TRBJ2-7; maybe TRBD2 (6 bases). Germline CDR1 and CDR2: ENHRY and SYGVKD. The CDR3 spans 15 residues. V shed 3 bases and J shed 1 base, with 13 bases lying between them. The CDR3 DNA is TGTGCCATCAGTGAACCCGCGGGGATTTCCTACGAGCAGTACTTC. Translated: CAISEPAGISYEQYF.

The chain uses TRBV4-2 and TRBJ2-6; 7 positions agree with TRBD1. The CDR3 length is 20 residues. After removal of 1 base from V and 2 bases from J, the junction contained 14 bases not matched to a gene. Germline V gives CDR1 LGHNA, CDR2 YNFKEQ. CDR3 sequence reads: CASSQGTGYEMLAGANVLTF. CDR3 sequence (DNA): TGTGCCAGCAGCCAAGGGACAGGCTATGAGATGCTCGCTGGGGCCAACGTCCTGACTTTC.

This clone has only one observation. The J gene is TRBJ2-3, the V gene TRBV13; 9 bases are shared with TRBD2. Germline assignment: CDR1 PRHDT and CDR2 FYEKMQ (reference sequence). V shed 5 bases and J 4 bases; nucleotides not matched to a gene: 10. CDR3 length equals 16 residues. The CDR3 reads CASSQGVAGVPDTQYF. The DNA of the CDR3 is TGTGCCAGCAGCCAGGGGGTAGCGGGAGTACCAGATACGCAGTATTTT.

This clone was found once. CDR3 DNA sequence: TGTGCCAGCAGCCCATCGAGCACTGAAGCTTTCTTT. Its protein is CASSPSSTEAFF. This chain joins TRBV7-9 and TRBJ1-1; no clear D. V was clipped by 5 bases and J by 4 bases, with 8 bases between them. This CDR3 region has 12 residues. Germline assignment: CDR1 SEHNR and CDR2 FQNEAQ (reference sequence).

The chain employs TRBV6-6 and TRBJ2-3; D is perhaps TRBD1 (5 bases). CDR3 length equals 12 residues. The V and J ends lost 9 bases and 0 bases respectively, with 7 bases between them. Germline V CDR1 and CDR2: MNHNY, SVGAGI (reference sequence). CDR3 DNA: TGTGCCAGTACAGGAAGCACAGATACGCAGTATTTT. This codes for CASTGSTDTQYF.

This chain links TRBV7-6 with TRBJ1-1; the match to TRBD1 covers 9 bases. CDR3 size: 16 residues. Per germline, CDR1 SGHVS and CDR2 FNYEAQ. Germline trimming cut 4 bases from V and 0 bases from J; bases unmatched to any gene: 6. Here the CDR3 reads CASSSGQGIMNTEAFF. The CDR3, as DNA: TGTGCCAGCAGCTCCGGACAGGGGATCATGAACACTGAAGCTTTCTTT.

J is TRBJ1-2 and V is TRBV11-2; TRBD1 aligns across 7 bases. Trimming at V came to 1 base and at J to 6 bases, leaving 11 bases not matched to a gene. The CDR3 length is 16 residues. Germline V CDR1 and CDR2: SGHAT, FQNNGV. Here the CDR3 DNA reads TGTGCCAGCAGCTTAGCACCAGGGGGAGGACCAAATGGCTACACCTTC. Protein sequence: CASSLAPGGGPNGYTF.

V is TRBV5-1 and J is TRBJ2-2; D not resolved. V was shortened by 1 base and J by 3 bases, with 10 bases between the two germline ends. Looked up from germline, CDR1 is SGHRS and CDR2 is YFSETQ. The CDR3 spans 15 residues. In DNA form, the CDR3 reads TGCGCCAGCAGCTTGCAGGCAGGCTACACCGGGGAGCTGTTTTTT. Translation gives CASSLQAGYTGELFF.

The chain combines TRBV28 with TRBJ2-4, with TRBD1 as a possible D gene (6 bases). The V gene's germline CDR1 is MDHEN and CDR2 SYDVKM. V dropped 1 base and J dropped 5 bases, with 21 bases sitting between them. CDR3 length: 18 amino acids. CDR3 sequence reads: CASSLSLNRDGTENIQYF. The CDR3 nucleotides read TGTGCCAGCAGTTTATCACTTAACAGGGACGGAACGGAAAACATTCAGTACTTC.

Here the CDR3 DNA reads TGTGCCAGCAGCCAAGGGACAGGCCCCAGCTCCTACAATGAGCAGTTCTTC. Protein product: CASSQGTGPSSYNEQFF. J is TRBJ2-1 and V is TRBV14, with 7 bases aligning to TRBD1. This CDR3 has 17 amino acids. Per germline, CDR1 SGHDN and CDR2 FVKESK. Unmatched junction bases numbered 6, after V lost 1 base and J lost 0 bases.

V is TRBV27 and J is TRBJ1-1; D remains ambiguous. The length of the CDR3 is 14 residues. Looked up from germline, CDR1 is MNHEY and CDR2 is SMNVEV (reference sequence). Trimming shortened V by 6 bases and J by 5 bases, and 16 bases separated the two germline ends. The DNA for the CDR3 is TGTGCCAGCAGGACCGGCGGTTCTTTAACTGAAGCTTTCTTT. Its protein product is CASRTGGSLTEAFF.

This chain uses TRBV6-6 with TRBJ2-7, with 9 nucleotides matching TRBD2. Germline lookup yields CDR1 MNHNY and CDR2 SVGAGI (reference sequence). After removal of 0 bases from V and 6 bases from J, the junction contained 9 bases not matched to a gene. This CDR3 is 16 amino acids long. The CDR3 coding sequence is TGTGCCAGCAGTTACTCGAGGGTAGCGGGAGAGTTCGAGCAGTACTTC. This translates into CASSYSRVAGEFEQYF.

The chain links TRBV7-9 to TRBJ2-5; the D gene is possibly TRBD2 (5 bases). The V gene's germline CDR1 is SEHNR and CDR2 FQNEAQ (reference sequence). The V gene lost 1 base and the J gene lost 11 bases, with 11 bases spanning the gap. CDR3 size: 12 residues. CDR3 protein: CASSLDWGEQYF. The CDR3 region has the DNA TGTGCCAGCAGCTTAGATTGGGGAGAGCAGTACTTC.

This chain links TRBV27 with TRBJ2-1; the D gene is possibly TRBD2 (6 bases). The length of the CDR3 is 13 residues. Germline V gene sequence: CDR1 MNHEY, CDR2 SMNVEV (reference sequence). V lost 4 bases to trimming and J lost 3 bases, with 7 bases between them. For the CDR3, the DNA is TGTGCCAGCAGTTCCGGGGGCTACAATGAGCAGTTCTTC. It codes for CASSSGGYNEQFF.

The chain has TRBV28 and TRBJ2-3, with 7 bases aligning to TRBD1. V was pared by 5 bases and J by 0 bases, with 8 bases of the junction left unmatched. The CDR3 covers 16 residues. The germline V gene encodes CDR1 MDHEN and CDR2 SYDVKM. CDR3 sequence: CASSMETGLSTDTQYF. CDR3 bases: TGTGCCAGCAGTATGGAGACAGGGCTTAGCACAGATACGCAGTATTTT.

This chain links TRBV7-9 with TRBJ2-7, with D perhaps matching TRBD1 or TRBD2 (5 bases each). The CDR3 length is 15 residues. Per germline, CDR1 SEHNR and CDR2 FQNEAQ (reference sequence). Between the trimmed V and J ends, which lost 0 bases and 2 bases, there was a span of 11 bases. This CDR3 is CASSLARDGAYEQYF. CDR3 DNA sequence: TGTGCCAGCAGCTTAGCTCGGGACGGAGCCTACGAGCAGTACTTC.